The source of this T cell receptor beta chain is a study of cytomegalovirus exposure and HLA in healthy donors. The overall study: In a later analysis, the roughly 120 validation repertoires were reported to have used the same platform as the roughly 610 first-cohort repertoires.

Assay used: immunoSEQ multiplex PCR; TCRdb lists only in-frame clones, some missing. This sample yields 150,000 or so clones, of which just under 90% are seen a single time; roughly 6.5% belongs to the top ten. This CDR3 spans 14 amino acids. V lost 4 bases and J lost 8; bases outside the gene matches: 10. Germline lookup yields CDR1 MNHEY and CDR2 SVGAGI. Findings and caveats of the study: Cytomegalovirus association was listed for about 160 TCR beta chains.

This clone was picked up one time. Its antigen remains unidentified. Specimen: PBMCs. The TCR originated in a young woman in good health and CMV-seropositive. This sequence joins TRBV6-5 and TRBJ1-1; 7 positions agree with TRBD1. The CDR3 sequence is CASSWRDSHLEAFF. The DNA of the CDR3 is TGTGCCAGCAGTTGGCGGGACAGCCATTTGGAAGCTTTCTTT.